This T cell receptor beta chain was sequenced during a study of cytomegalovirus exposure and HLA in healthy donors. Researchers ran the PCR with 60 Vbeta and 13 Jbeta primers. Only in-frame clones appear in the TCRdb table, and some are missing; sequencing was by immunoSEQ multiplex PCR. This sample has about 190,000 clones, with approximately 81% found just once. The CDR3 has 12 amino acids. Trimming pared 4 bases from V and 9 bases from J, leaving 11 bases between. The V gene's germline CDR1 is SGDLS and CDR2 YYNGEE. The clonotype originates from a woman aged 18-29 years in good health and CMV-seropositive. The chain is built from TRBV9 and TRBJ2-1, with D perhaps matching TRBD1 (5 bases). Sequenced: PBMCs. The CDR3 DNA reads as TGTGCCAGCAGCTCCACAAGGGGTGAGCAGTTCTTC. Protein: CASSSTRGEQFF.